Sequencing of this T cell receptor (beta chain) was carried out in a study of cytomegalovirus exposure and HLA in healthy donors. As to this clone: The target antigen is unknown.

General observations from the study: Most of the TCR beta V segments (in an earlier analysis) were productive either about 87% or about 30% of the time. In a later analysis, at a false discovery rate of 0.05, under 20,000 TCR beta sequences were associated with HLA alleles. Researchers reportedly found TCR beta sequences accurately predicted most subjects' HLA-A and HLA-B alleles.

13 Jbeta primers and 60 Vbeta primers were used for the PCR. The repertoire was sequenced with immunoSEQ multiplex PCR; TCRdb's copy has only in-frame clones and lacks some. Among approximately 220,000 clones listed, roughly 80% were seen once. From germline, CDR1 is SGHTA and CDR2 FQGNSA. V was pared by 5 bases and J by 4 bases, with 9 bases between. This CDR3 has 12 residues. This chain links TRBV7-2 with TRBJ2-7; TRBD2 is a possible D gene (6 bases). The sequenced sample consisted of PBMCs. The clonotype was recovered from a man aged 35 to 55 in good health and CMV-seronegative. CDR3 DNA sequence: TGTGCCAGCAGCGGGGGGTGGTACGAGCAGTACTTC. Its translation: CASSGGWYEQYF. The full variable domain, completed using reference TRBV7-2 and TRBJ2-7, is GAGVSQSPSNKVTEKGKDVELRCDPISGHTALYWYRQSLGQGLEFLIYFQGNSAPDKSGLPSDRFSAERTGGSVSTLTIQRTQQEDSAVYLCASSGGWYEQYFGPGTRLTVT.